These T cell receptor beta chains were read from a single sample in a study of blood T cell repertoires in COVID-19. Assay used: immunoSEQ multiplex PCR; TCRdb lists only in-frame clones, some missing. Among some 200,000 clones listed, around nine tenths were seen once. The sample consisted of peripheral blood. The origin of the receptors is a man aged 18 to 30 with active or convalescent COVID-19. Both conserved end residues are part of each CDR3. A D gene is named only where the DNA matches it firmly. Clone sizes are given selectively: once, few, many, or a class where the clone is expanded.

D	V	size	J	CDR3	DNA
.	TRBV7-9	.	TRBJ1-1	CASRLNTEAFF	TGTGCCAGCAGACTCAACACTGAAGCTTTCTTT
TRBD1	TRBV4-2	.	TRBJ1-5	CASSQDRAQPQHF	TGTGCCAGCAGCCAGGACAGGGCCCAGCCCCAGCATTTT
.	TRBV18	.	TRBJ1-1	CASSPTGFYPEAFF	TGTGCCAGCTCACCCACCGGGTTCTACCCTGAAGCTTTCTTT
.	TRBV3-1/TRBV3-2	.	TRBJ2-3	CASSQVSGEDTQYF	TGTGCCAGCAGCCAGGTCTCAGGGGAAGATACGCAGTATTTT
.	TRBV11-2	.	TRBJ2-7	CASSIRQVMHEQYF	TGTGCCAGCAGCATCAGACAGGTTATGCACGAGCAGTACTTC
.	TRBV2	.	TRBJ2-5	CASSNSPGLGGETQYF	TGTGCCAGCAGTAACTCTCCCGGGTTGGGGGGAGAGACCCAGTACTTC
TRBD1	TRBV9	.	TRBJ2-2	CASSPRDRGSRELFF	TGTGCCAGCAGCCCCAGGGACAGGGGAAGCCGGGAGCTGTTTTTT
TRBD1	TRBV19	.	TRBJ2-1	CATSTTLDREAYNEQFF	TGTGCCACCTCAACCACGTTAGACAGGGAAGCCTACAATGAGCAGTTCTTC
.	TRBV5-6	.	TRBJ2-7	CASSPVSQAGYEQYF	TGTGCCAGCAGCCCGGTCTCCCAGGCAGGCTACGAGCAGTACTTC
.	TRBV30	.	TRBJ2-7	CAWSVMQAGGSEQYF	TGTGCCTGGAGTGTAATGCAGGCCGGTGGGAGCGAGCAGTACTTC
.	TRBV13	.	TRBJ2-5	CASSPRDQETQYF	TGTGCCAGCAGCCCTCGGGACCAAGAGACCCAGTACTTC
.	TRBV6-5	.	TRBJ1-1	CASSTPGSWNTEAFF	TGTGCCAGCAGTACGCCGGGGAGCTGGAACACTGAAGCTTTCTTT
.	TRBV28	.	TRBJ2-1	CASSLLADLAQFF	TGTGCCAGCAGTTTATTAGCAGACCTCGCGCAGTTCTTC
.	TRBV4-2	.	TRBJ2-3	CASSQDLGTPDTQYF	TGTGCCAGCAGCCAAGATCTAGGTACACCAGATACGCAGTATTTT
TRBD2	TRBV13	.	TRBJ2-3	CASSWTTSGGNTDTQYF	TGTGCCAGCAGCTGGACAACTAGCGGGGGAAACACAGATACGCAGTATTTT
TRBD1	TRBV5-1	.	TRBJ1-2	CASSLRPGQGASRYGYTF	TGCGCCAGCAGCCTACGCCCGGGACAGGGGGCATCAAGATATGGCTACACCTTC
.	TRBV6-5	.	TRBJ2-2	CASSYGGGPGELFF	TGTGCCAGCAGTTATGGAGGGGGCCCCGGGGAGCTGTTTTTT
.	TRBV7-9	.	TRBJ1-4	CASSSSNEKLFF	TGTGCCAGCAGCTCATCTAATGAAAAACTGTTTTTT
TRBD1	TRBV9	.	TRBJ1-4	CASSVGKRGGGEKLFF	TGTGCCAGCAGCGTAGGTAAACGAGGGGGCGGTGAAAAACTGTTTTTT
.	TRBV5-8	few	TRBJ1-2	CASSLGATNYGYTF	TGTGCCAGCAGCTTGGGAGCTACTAACTATGGCTACACCTTC
TRBD1	TRBV11-2	.	TRBJ2-1	CASSLGGTDATNEQFF	TGTGCCAGCAGCTTAGGAGGGACAGACGCCACCAATGAGCAGTTCTTC
TRBD2	TRBV4-2	.	TRBJ2-3	CASSQGTSGDGTDTQYF	TGTGCCAGCAGCCAGGGGACTAGCGGGGATGGGACAGATACGCAGTATTTT
.	TRBV7-8	.	TRBJ1-5	CASSSDGGNQPQHF	TGTGCCAGCAGCTCAGACGGAGGCAATCAGCCCCAGCATTTT
.	TRBV21-1	.	TRBJ2-1	CASSHRDSPSPEQFF	TGTGCCAGCAGCCACCGGGACAGCCCCTCCCCTGAGCAGTTCTTC
.	TRBV18	.	TRBJ2-3	CASSPLDLTGGKDTQYF	TGTGCCAGCTCACCATTAGATTTGACAGGTGGAAAAGATACGCAGTATTTT
.	TRBV5-4	.	TRBJ2-3	CASTERETDTQYF	TGTGCCAGCACGGAACGGGAAACAGATACGCAGTATTTT
TRBD1	TRBV6-5	.	TRBJ1-5	CASSFNRGGNQPQHF	TGTGCCAGCAGTTTTAACAGGGGTGGCAATCAGCCCCAGCATTTT
.	TRBV20-1	.	TRBJ1-5	CSASFEVDNQPQHF	TGCAGTGCTAGTTTCGAGGTAGACAATCAGCCCCAGCATTTT
TRBD1	TRBV24-1	.	TRBJ1-5	CATSDPGQLNQPQHF	TGTGCCACCAGTGACCCGGGACAGCTCAATCAGCCCCAGCATTTT
.	TRBV25-1	.	TRBJ1-2	CASRQGNYGYTF	TGTGCCAGCAGACAGGGAAACTATGGCTACACCTTC
.	TRBV3-1/TRBV3-2	.	TRBJ2-1	CASSPAGWVYNEQFF	TGTGCCAGCAGCCCCGCGGGGTGGGTCTACAATGAGCAGTTCTTC
.	TRBV3-1/TRBV3-2	.	TRBJ2-3	CASNPDRDDTDTQYF	TGTGCCAGCAACCCCGACAGAGATGACACAGATACGCAGTATTTT
.	TRBV18	.	TRBJ1-1	CASSPMLAGVGMNTEAFF	TGTGCCAGCTCACCCATGCTCGCAGGGGTTGGGATGAACACTGAAGCTTTCTTT
TRBD2	TRBV5-4	.	TRBJ2-7	CASSWGGRGMEQYF	TGTGCCAGCAGCTGGGGCGGGAGGGGGATGGAGCAGTACTTC
TRBD2	TRBV11-3	.	TRBJ2-1	CASSLGSSGYNEQFF	TGTGCCAGCAGCCTCGGGTCTAGCGGGTACAATGAGCAGTTCTTC
.	TRBV5-4	.	TRBJ2-4	CASSLSAGLKLAKNIQYF	TGTGCCAGCAGCTTGAGTGCGGGTCTCAAACTAGCCAAAAACATTCAGTACTTC
TRBD1	TRBV9	.	TRBJ2-7	CASSVGSGTGFNYEQYF	TGTGCCAGCAGCGTAGGTTCCGGGACAGGGTTCAACTACGAGCAGTACTTC
.	TRBV5-4	.	TRBJ2-1	CASSLSQGIYNEQFF	TGTGCCAGCAGCTTGTCGCAGGGTATCTACAATGAGCAGTTCTTC
TRBD1	TRBV25-1	.	TRBJ1-3	CASSEVGTGLSGNTIYF	TGTGCCAGCAGTGAGGTGGGGACAGGCTTGTCTGGAAACACCATATATTTT
.	TRBV9	.	TRBJ2-5	CASSVSQGQETQYF	TGTGCCAGCAGCGTAAGTCAGGGCCAAGAGACCCAGTACTTC
TRBD2	TRBV6-4	.	TRBJ2-1	CASRATPGLVRNEQFF	TGTGCCAGCAGAGCTACCCCGGGACTAGTAAGGAATGAGCAGTTCTTC
.	TRBV5-1	.	TRBJ2-2	CASSLEPGTNTGELFF	TGCGCCAGCAGCTTGGAACCCGGGACAAATACCGGGGAGCTGTTTTTT
TRBD1	TRBV5-8	.	TRBJ1-1	CASSAGQGVWDTEAFF	TGTGCCAGCAGCGCGGGACAGGGGGTCTGGGACACTGAAGCTTTCTTT
TRBD1	TRBV27	.	TRBJ1-3	CATWTGTSGNTIYF	TGTGCCACATGGACAGGGACTTCTGGAAACACCATATATTTT
.	TRBV2	.	TRBJ1-5	CASSELGGSNQPQHF	TGTGCCAGCAGTGAACTCGGGGGTAGCAATCAGCCCCAGCATTTT
TRBD1	TRBV12-3/TRBV12-4	few	TRBJ1-1	CASSLTGATEAFF	TGTGCCAGCAGTCTCACAGGGGCCACTGAAGCTTTCTTT
.	TRBV19	.	TRBJ1-5	CASSISATVHNQPQHF	TGTGCCAGTAGTATCAGCGCGACAGTTCACAATCAGCCCCAGCATTTT
TRBD2	TRBV6-6	.	TRBJ2-7	CASSPSALRLAEPPYEQYF	TGTGCCAGCAGTCCCAGCGCCCTCCGACTAGCGGAGCCCCCCTACGAGCAGTACTTC
.	TRBV7-6	.	TRBJ2-7	CASSLVGGSSYEQYF	TGTGCCAGCAGCTTAGTCGGCGGCAGCTCCTACGAGCAGTACTTC
.	TRBV2	.	TRBJ2-1	CASSEMRGNRGKHSEQFF	TGTGCCAGCAGTGAAATGCGGGGCAATCGAGGGAAACACAGTGAGCAGTTCTTC
TRBD2	TRBV29-1	.	TRBJ2-3	CSVGRTSGRGFSTDTQYF	TGCAGCGTCGGGCGGACTAGCGGGAGGGGTTTTAGCACAGATACGCAGTATTTT
.	TRBV4-1	.	TRBJ1-4	CASSQVGAREKLFF	TGCGCCAGCAGCCAAGTGGGGGCTCGTGAAAAACTGTTTTTT
TRBD1	TRBV19	.	TRBJ1-1	CATRTGNTEAFF	TGTGCCACCAGGACAGGGAACACTGAAGCTTTCTTT
TRBD2	TRBV2	.	TRBJ2-3	CASSGTSRFTDTQYF	TGTGCCAGCAGCGGGACTAGCAGATTCACAGATACGCAGTATTTT
.	TRBV28	.	TRBJ2-7	CASSSQGSTYEQYF	TGTGCCAGCAGTTCACAGGGCTCAACCTACGAGCAGTACTTC
.	TRBV28	many	TRBJ2-3	CASSFFRVADTQYF	TGTGCCAGCAGTTTCTTCCGAGTAGCAGATACGCAGTATTTT
TRBD1	TRBV10-2	.	TRBJ1-1	CASSGMTGVNTEAFF	TGCGCCAGCAGTGGGATGACAGGGGTGAACACTGAAGCTTTCTTT
TRBD1	TRBV30	.	TRBJ1-6	CAWSQQGAGSPLHF	TGTGCCTGGAGTCAGCAGGGGGCCGGTTCACCCCTCCACTTT
.	TRBV30	few	TRBJ1-5	CACQKQGSQPQHF	TGTGCCTGCCAAAAGCAGGGTAGTCAGCCCCAGCATTTT
.	TRBV6-5	.	TRBJ1-3	CASSSGGDTIYF	TGTGCCAGCAGTTCCGGGGGAGACACCATATATTTT